The rows below give T cell receptor beta chains drawn from one sample of a study of blood T cell repertoires in COVID-19. The table came from immunoSEQ multiplex PCR; TCRdb's copy has only in-frame clones and leaves some out. This sample yields over 50,000 clones, of which just under 80% are seen a single time; 15% belongs to the top ten. Sequenced sample: peripheral blood. The receptors shown here come from a human donor with active or convalescent COVID-19. The donor label of this sample is uncertain. Both conserved end residues are part of each CDR3. Each record gives: J gene, V gene, clone size, CDR3 length, D gene, CDR3 protein, CDR3 DNA. The D gene is left open where the match is weak. A row's size may be missing; if present it is once, few, many or a size class.

j_call: TRBJ2-1
v_call: TRBV5-1
clone_size: NA
cdr3_length: 14
d_call: TRBD1
cdr3_aa: CASSVQGKSGEQFF
cdr3_nt: TGCGCCAGCAGCGTACAGGGGAAATCGGGTGAGCAGTTCTTC

j_call: TRBJ2-1
v_call: TRBV25-1
clone_size: once
cdr3_length: 13
d_call: NA
cdr3_aa: CASSESPSNEQFF
cdr3_nt: TGTGCCAGCAGTGAATCCCCCAGTAATGAGCAGTTCTTC

j_call: TRBJ2-1
v_call: TRBV7-8
clone_size: few
cdr3_length: 18
d_call: NA
cdr3_aa: CASSFFADFTSSYNEQFF
cdr3_nt: TGTGCCAGCAGCTTTTTTGCGGATTTCACGAGCTCCTACAATGAGCAGTTCTTC

j_call: TRBJ1-6
v_call: TRBV3-1/TRBV3-2
clone_size: NA
cdr3_length: 13
d_call: TRBD1
cdr3_aa: CASRQGAGSPLHF
cdr3_nt: TGTGCCAGCAGACAGGGGGCAGGTTCACCCCTCCACTTT

j_call: TRBJ1-5
v_call: TRBV4-1
clone_size: few
cdr3_length: 15
d_call: TRBD1
cdr3_aa: CASSQLDRGNQPQHF
cdr3_nt: TGCGCCAGCAGCCAATTGGACAGGGGTAATCAGCCCCAGCATTTT

j_call: TRBJ2-1
v_call: TRBV4-3
clone_size: few
cdr3_length: 15
d_call: NA
cdr3_aa: CASSQPSGGINEQFF
cdr3_nt: TGCGCCAGCAGCCAACCCAGCGGAGGCATCAATGAGCAGTTCTTC

j_call: TRBJ1-5
v_call: TRBV19
clone_size: NA
cdr3_length: 13
d_call: NA
cdr3_aa: CASNRQLNQPQHF
cdr3_nt: TGTGCCAGTAACCGACAGCTCAATCAGCCCCAGCATTTT

j_call: TRBJ2-7
v_call: TRBV28
clone_size: NA
cdr3_length: 15
d_call: TRBD1
cdr3_aa: CASSISGTGGREQYF
cdr3_nt: TGTGCCAGCAGTATATCCGGGACAGGGGGCCGCGAGCAGTACTTC

j_call: TRBJ2-3
v_call: TRBV9
clone_size: NA
cdr3_length: 16
d_call: TRBD2
cdr3_aa: CASSLGTSVSTDTQYF
cdr3_nt: TGTGCCAGCAGCCTAGGGACTAGCGTTAGCACAGATACGCAGTATTTT

j_call: TRBJ1-2
v_call: TRBV30
clone_size: few
cdr3_length: 11
d_call: TRBD1
cdr3_aa: CAWSPGGGYTF
cdr3_nt: TGTGCCTGGAGTCCAGGGGGTGGCTACACCTTC

j_call: TRBJ2-7
v_call: TRBV7-6
clone_size: NA
cdr3_length: 16
d_call: NA
cdr3_aa: CASTGRPQGNPYEQYF
cdr3_nt: TGTGCCAGCACCGGACGGCCTCAGGGGAACCCCTACGAGCAGTACTTC

j_call: TRBJ2-1
v_call: TRBV5-4
clone_size: NA
cdr3_length: 16
d_call: TRBD2
cdr3_aa: CASSGQTGGPYNEQFF
cdr3_nt: TGTGCCAGCAGCGGCCAGACGGGAGGCCCCTACAATGAGCAGTTCTTC

j_call: TRBJ1-5
v_call: TRBV30
clone_size: few
cdr3_length: 15
d_call: NA
cdr3_aa: CAWSVVLGTNQPQHF
cdr3_nt: TGTGCCTGGAGTGTAGTGCTGGGGACTAATCAGCCCCAGCATTTT

j_call: TRBJ1-1
v_call: TRBV5-4
clone_size: few
cdr3_length: 12
d_call: NA
cdr3_aa: CASSSRNTEAFF
cdr3_nt: TGTGCCAGCAGCTCCCGTAACACTGAAGCTTTCTTT

j_call: TRBJ2-2
v_call: TRBV27
clone_size: NA
cdr3_length: 14
d_call: NA
cdr3_aa: CASSPYRATGELFF
cdr3_nt: TGTGCCAGCAGTCCCTACAGGGCCACCGGGGAGCTGTTTTTT

j_call: TRBJ2-1
v_call: TRBV19
clone_size: NA
cdr3_length: 11
d_call: NA
cdr3_aa: CASSIFNEQFF
cdr3_nt: TGTGCCAGTAGTATCTTCAATGAGCAGTTCTTC

j_call: TRBJ1-4
v_call: TRBV28
clone_size: NA
cdr3_length: 15
d_call: NA
cdr3_aa: CASSLRGTTNEKLFF
cdr3_nt: TGTGCCAGCAGCCTCCGGGGGACAACTAATGAAAAACTGTTTTTT

j_call: TRBJ2-1
v_call: TRBV6-4
clone_size: NA
cdr3_length: 13
d_call: TRBD2
cdr3_aa: CASNSGAYNEQFF
cdr3_nt: TGTGCCAGCAATAGCGGGGCTTACAATGAGCAGTTCTTC

j_call: TRBJ2-2
v_call: TRBV5-4
clone_size: NA
cdr3_length: 16
d_call: NA
cdr3_aa: CASSLHSGANTGELFF
cdr3_nt: TGTGCCAGCAGCTTGCATTCAGGGGCAAACACCGGGGAGCTGTTTTTT

j_call: TRBJ1-5
v_call: TRBV24-1
clone_size: NA
cdr3_length: 15
d_call: NA
cdr3_aa: CATSGALGPNQPQHF
cdr3_nt: TGTGCCACCAGTGGGGCACTCGGTCCCAATCAGCCCCAGCATTTT

j_call: TRBJ2-1
v_call: TRBV9
clone_size: NA
cdr3_length: 12
d_call: TRBD1
cdr3_aa: CASGTGNNEQFF
cdr3_nt: TGTGCCAGCGGGACAGGGAACAATGAGCAGTTCTTC

j_call: TRBJ2-3
v_call: TRBV2
clone_size: NA
cdr3_length: 11
d_call: TRBD2
cdr3_aa: CASTSGDTQYF
cdr3_nt: TGTGCCAGCACAAGCGGGGATACACAGTATTTT

j_call: TRBJ2-7
v_call: TRBV7-8
clone_size: NA
cdr3_length: 14
d_call: TRBD1
cdr3_aa: CASSLDRVSYEQYF
cdr3_nt: TGTGCCAGCAGCTTGGACAGGGTCTCCTACGAGCAGTACTTC

j_call: TRBJ1-1
v_call: TRBV25-1
clone_size: NA
cdr3_length: 13
d_call: NA
cdr3_aa: CASSENRASEAFF
cdr3_nt: TGTGCCAGCAGTGAGAACAGGGCGTCTGAAGCTTTCTTT

j_call: TRBJ2-4
v_call: TRBV12-2
clone_size: NA
cdr3_length: 15
d_call: NA
cdr3_aa: CASRLVSACTDIQYF
cdr3_nt: TGTGCAAGTCGCTTAGTTTCGGCGTGTACAGACATTCAGTACTTC

j_call: TRBJ2-3
v_call: TRBV10-3
clone_size: NA
cdr3_length: 15
d_call: NA
cdr3_aa: CAISTGEVFTDTQYF
cdr3_nt: TGTGCCATCAGTACCGGGGAGGTATTCACAGATACGCAGTATTTT

j_call: TRBJ2-1
v_call: TRBV5-1
clone_size: NA
cdr3_length: 17
d_call: TRBD2
cdr3_aa: CASSLAGLAGGYNEQFF
cdr3_nt: TGCGCCAGCAGCTTGGCGGGACTAGCGGGAGGATACAATGAGCAGTTCTTC

j_call: TRBJ2-7
v_call: TRBV12-3/TRBV12-4
clone_size: NA
cdr3_length: 13
d_call: NA
cdr3_aa: CASSPGLSYEQYF
cdr3_nt: TGTGCCAGCAGTCCCGGTTTAAGCTACGAGCAGTACTTC

j_call: TRBJ1-3
v_call: TRBV14
clone_size: many
cdr3_length: 14
d_call: TRBD1
cdr3_aa: CASSGQASGNTIYF
cdr3_nt: TGTGCCAGCAGCGGACAGGCCTCTGGAAACACCATATATTTT